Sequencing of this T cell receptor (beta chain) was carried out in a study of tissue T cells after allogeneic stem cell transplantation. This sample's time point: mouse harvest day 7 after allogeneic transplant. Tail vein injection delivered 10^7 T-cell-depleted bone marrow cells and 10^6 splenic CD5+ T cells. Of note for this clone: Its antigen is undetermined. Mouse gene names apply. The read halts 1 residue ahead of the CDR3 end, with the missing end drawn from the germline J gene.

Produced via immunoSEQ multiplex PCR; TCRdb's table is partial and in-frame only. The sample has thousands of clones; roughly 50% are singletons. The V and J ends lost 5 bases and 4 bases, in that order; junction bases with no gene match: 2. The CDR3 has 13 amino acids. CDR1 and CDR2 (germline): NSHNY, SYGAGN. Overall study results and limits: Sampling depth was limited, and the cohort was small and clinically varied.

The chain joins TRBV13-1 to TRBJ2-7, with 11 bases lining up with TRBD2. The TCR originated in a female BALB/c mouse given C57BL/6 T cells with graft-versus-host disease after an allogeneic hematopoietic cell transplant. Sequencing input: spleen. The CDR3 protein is CASRGTGGYEQYF. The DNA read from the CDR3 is TGTGCCAGCAGGGGGACTGGGGGTTATGAACAGTAC.